One sample yielded the 2 T cell receptor beta chains listed below, sequenced in a study of immune cell composition in non-small cell lung cancer. Sequencing used immunoSEQ multiplex PCR; TCRdb keeps in-frame clones, though not all of them. The sample holds 1,900 or so clones, roughly 84% seen once. What was sequenced was lung tumor tissue. These receptors were obtained from a human donor with non-small cell lung cancer.

The rearrangement uses TRBV28 and TRBJ2-7; maybe TRBD2 (5 bases). The germline gives CDR1 MDHEN, CDR2 SYDVKM. This CDR3 contains 15 residues. V was trimmed by 5 bases and J by 2 bases, leaving 16 bases between them. CDR3 sequence: CASSTSSPLTYEQYF. CDR3 nucleotides: TGTGCCAGCAGTACCTCTAGCCCTCTTACCTACGAGCAGTACTTC.

The rearrangement joins TRBV7-7 to TRBJ2-6; the D is unclear. V was shortened by 5 bases and J by 5 bases, with 22 bases between the two germline ends. The CDR3 contains 18 residues. Germline CDR1 reads SSHAT; CDR2 reads FNYEAQ (reference sequence). DNA of the CDR3: TGTGCCAGCAGCCATGACCCAGTGCCACAAAGTCGGGCCAACGTCCTGACTTTC. It encodes CASSHDPVPQSRANVLTF. Filled out from reference TRBV7-7 and TRBJ2-6, the complete variable domain reads GAGVSQSPRYKVTKRGQDVTLRCDPISSHATLYWYQQALGQGPEFLTYFNYEAQPDKSGLPSDRFSAERPEGSISTLTIQRTEQRDSAMYRCASSHDPVPQSRANVLTFGAGSRLTVL.